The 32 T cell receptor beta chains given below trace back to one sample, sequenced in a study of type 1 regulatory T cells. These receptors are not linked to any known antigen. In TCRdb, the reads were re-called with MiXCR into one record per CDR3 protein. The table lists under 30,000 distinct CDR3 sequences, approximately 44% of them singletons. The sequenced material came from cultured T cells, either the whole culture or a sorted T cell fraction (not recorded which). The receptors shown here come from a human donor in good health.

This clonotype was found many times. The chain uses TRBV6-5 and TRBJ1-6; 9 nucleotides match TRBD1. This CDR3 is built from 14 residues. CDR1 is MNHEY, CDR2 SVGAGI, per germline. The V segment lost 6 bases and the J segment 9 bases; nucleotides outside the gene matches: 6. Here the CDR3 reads CASSPQGAFSPLHF. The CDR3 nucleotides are TGTGCCAGCAGCCCACAGGGGGCGTTTTCACCCCTCCACTTT.

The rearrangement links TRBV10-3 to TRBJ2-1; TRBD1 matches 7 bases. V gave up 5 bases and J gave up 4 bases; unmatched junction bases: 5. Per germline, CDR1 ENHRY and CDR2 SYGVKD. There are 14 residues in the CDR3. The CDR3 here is CAISNRGYYNEQFF. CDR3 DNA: TGTGCCATCAGTAACAGGGGTTATTACAATGAGCAGTTCTTC.

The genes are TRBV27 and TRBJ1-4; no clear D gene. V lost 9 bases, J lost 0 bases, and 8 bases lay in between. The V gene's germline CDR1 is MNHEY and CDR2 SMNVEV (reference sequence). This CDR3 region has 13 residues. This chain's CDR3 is CARGGATNEKLFF. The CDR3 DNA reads TGTGCCAGGGGCGGAGCAACTAATGAAAAACTGTTTTTT.

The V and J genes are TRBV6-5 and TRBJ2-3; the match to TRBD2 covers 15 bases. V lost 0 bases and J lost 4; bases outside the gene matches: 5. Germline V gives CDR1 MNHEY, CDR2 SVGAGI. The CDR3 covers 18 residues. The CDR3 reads CASSYSWTSGGASDTQYF. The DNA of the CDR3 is TGTGCCAGCAGTTACTCCTGGACTAGCGGGGGGGCGTCAGATACGCAGTATTTT.

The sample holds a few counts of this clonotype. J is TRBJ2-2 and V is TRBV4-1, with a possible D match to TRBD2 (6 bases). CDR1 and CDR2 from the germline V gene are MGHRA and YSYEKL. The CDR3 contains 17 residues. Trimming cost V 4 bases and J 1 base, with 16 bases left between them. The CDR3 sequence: CASSPLDMGLNTGELFF. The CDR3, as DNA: TGCGCCAGCAGCCCACTTGATATGGGACTGAACACCGGGGAGCTGTTTTTT.

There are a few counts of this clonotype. The CDR3 nucleotides read TGTGCCAGCAGGCGACGGGAGGGAGAGCAGTACTTC. Translating it yields CASRRREGEQYF. The chain has TRBV12-3 or TRBV12-4 and TRBJ2-7, with 8 bases aligning to TRBD2. This CDR3 has 12 amino acids. V lost 6 bases and J lost 7; bases outside the gene matches: 5.

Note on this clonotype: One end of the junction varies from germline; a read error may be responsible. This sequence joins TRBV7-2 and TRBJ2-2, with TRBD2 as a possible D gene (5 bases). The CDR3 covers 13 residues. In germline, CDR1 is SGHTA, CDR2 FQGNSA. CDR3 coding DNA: TGTGCCAGCAGCCTAGCCTGGGCCGGGGAGCTGTTTTTT. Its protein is CASSLAWAGELFF.

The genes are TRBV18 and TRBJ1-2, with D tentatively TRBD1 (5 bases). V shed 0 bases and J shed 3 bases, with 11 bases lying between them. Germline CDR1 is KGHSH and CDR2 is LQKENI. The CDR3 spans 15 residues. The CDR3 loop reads CASSPPGTYYYGYTF. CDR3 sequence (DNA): TGTGCCAGCTCACCACCGGGGACGTATTACTATGGCTACACCTTC.

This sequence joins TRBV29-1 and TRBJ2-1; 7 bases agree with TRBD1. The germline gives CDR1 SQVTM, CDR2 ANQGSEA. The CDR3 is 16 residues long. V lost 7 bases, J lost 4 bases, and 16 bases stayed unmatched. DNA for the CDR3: TGCAGCGCTGGCCCCACAGGGGCCAATGTTTACAATGAGCAGTTCTTC. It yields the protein CSAGPTGANVYNEQFF.

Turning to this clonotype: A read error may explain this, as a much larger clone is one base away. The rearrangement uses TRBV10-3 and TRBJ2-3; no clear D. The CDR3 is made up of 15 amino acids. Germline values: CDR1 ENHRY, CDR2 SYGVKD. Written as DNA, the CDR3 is TGTGCCATCAGTGATCTGGGGTGGGCGGTAGATATGCAGTATTTT. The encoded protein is CAISDLGWAVDMQYF.

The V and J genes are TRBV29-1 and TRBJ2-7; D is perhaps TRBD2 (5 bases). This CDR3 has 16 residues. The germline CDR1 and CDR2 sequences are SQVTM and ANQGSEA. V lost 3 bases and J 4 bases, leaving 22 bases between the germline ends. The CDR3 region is CSVDDHVERCFYEQYF. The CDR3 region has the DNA TGCAGCGTTGATGACCATGTGGAGCGGTGTTTTTACGAGCAGTACTTC.

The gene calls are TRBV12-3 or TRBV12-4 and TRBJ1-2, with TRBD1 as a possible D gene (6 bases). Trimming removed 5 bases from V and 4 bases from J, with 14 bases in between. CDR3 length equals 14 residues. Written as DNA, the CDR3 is TGTGCCAGCAGTATTCGGGACAAGATCTATGGCTACACCTTC. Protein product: CASSIRDKIYGYTF.

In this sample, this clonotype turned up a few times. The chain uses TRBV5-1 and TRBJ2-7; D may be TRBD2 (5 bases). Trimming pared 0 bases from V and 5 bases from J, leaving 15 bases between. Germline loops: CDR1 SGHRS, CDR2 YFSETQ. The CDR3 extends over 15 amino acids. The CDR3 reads CASSLERNWLNEQYF. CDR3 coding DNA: TGCGCCAGCAGCTTGGAGCGGAATTGGTTGAACGAGCAGTACTTC.

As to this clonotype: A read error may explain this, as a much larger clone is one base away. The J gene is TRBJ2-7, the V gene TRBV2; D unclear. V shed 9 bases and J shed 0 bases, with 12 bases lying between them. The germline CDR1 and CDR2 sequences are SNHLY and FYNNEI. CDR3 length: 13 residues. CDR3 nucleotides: TGTGCCAGTTCCGGATGGTCCTCCTACGAGCAGTACTTC. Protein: CASSGWSSYEQYF. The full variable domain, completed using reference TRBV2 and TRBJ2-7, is EPEVTQTPSHQVTQMGQEVILRCVPISNHLYFYWYRQILGQKVEFLVSFYNNEISEKSEIFDDQFSVERPDGSNFTLKIRSTKLEDSAMYFCASSGWSSYEQYFGPGTRLTVT.

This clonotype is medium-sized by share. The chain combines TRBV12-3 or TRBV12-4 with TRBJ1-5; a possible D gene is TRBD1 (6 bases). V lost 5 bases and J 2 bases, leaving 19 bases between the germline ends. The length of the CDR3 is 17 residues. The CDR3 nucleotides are TGTGCCAGCAGTCCTCCTAGGGGGGCGCTGGGCAATCAGCCCCAGCATTTT. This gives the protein CASSPPRGALGNQPQHF.

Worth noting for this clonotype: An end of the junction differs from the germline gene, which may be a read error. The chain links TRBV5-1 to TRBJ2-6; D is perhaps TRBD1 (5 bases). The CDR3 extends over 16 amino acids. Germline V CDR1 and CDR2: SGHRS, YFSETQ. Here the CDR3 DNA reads TGCGCCAGCAGCTTGGGACGAGCGTCTGGGGCCAACATCCTGACTTTC. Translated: CASSLGRASGANILTF.

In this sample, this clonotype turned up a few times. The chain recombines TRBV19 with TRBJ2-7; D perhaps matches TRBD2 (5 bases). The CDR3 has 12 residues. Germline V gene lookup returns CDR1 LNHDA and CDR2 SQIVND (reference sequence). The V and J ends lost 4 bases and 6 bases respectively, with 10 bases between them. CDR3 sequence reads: CASSSGLSEQYF. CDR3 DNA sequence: TGTGCCAGTAGTAGTGGACTGTCCGAGCAGTACTTC.

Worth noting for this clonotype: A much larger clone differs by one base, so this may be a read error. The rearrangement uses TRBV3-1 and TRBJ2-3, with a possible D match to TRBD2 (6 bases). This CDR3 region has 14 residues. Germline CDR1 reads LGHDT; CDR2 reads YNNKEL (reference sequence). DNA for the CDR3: TGTGTCAGCAGCCATTGGGGGGGCACAGATACGCAGTATTTT. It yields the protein CVSSHWGGTDTQYF.

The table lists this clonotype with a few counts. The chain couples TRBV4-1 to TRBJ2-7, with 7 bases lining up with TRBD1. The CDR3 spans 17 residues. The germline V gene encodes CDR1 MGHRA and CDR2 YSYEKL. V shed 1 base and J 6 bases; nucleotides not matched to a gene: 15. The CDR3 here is CASSQAFGQDPVLEQYF. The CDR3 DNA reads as TGCGCCAGCAGCCAAGCTTTTGGACAGGACCCCGTTCTCGAGCAGTACTTC.

As DNA, the CDR3 is TGCGCCAGCAGCTTGGAGTTTGGCCCCACAGATACGCAGTATTTT. Translating gives CASSLEFGPTDTQYF. This sequence joins TRBV5-1 and TRBJ2-3; D is uncertain. The CDR3 sequence is 15 residues long. CDR1 SGHRS and CDR2 YFSETQ come from the germline V gene. Trimming stripped 0 bases from V and 2 bases from J, with 10 bases between.

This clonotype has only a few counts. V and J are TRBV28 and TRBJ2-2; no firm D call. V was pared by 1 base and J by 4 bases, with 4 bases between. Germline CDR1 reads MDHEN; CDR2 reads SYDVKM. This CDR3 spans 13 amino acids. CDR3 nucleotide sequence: TGTGCCAGCAGTTTATTGACCACCGGGGAGCTGTTTTTT. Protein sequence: CASSLLTTGELFF.

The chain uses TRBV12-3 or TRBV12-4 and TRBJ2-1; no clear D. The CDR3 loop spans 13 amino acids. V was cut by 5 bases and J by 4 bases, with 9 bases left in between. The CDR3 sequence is CASSPRRYNEQFF. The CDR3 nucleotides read TGTGCCAGCAGTCCTCGCAGGTACAATGAGCAGTTCTTC.

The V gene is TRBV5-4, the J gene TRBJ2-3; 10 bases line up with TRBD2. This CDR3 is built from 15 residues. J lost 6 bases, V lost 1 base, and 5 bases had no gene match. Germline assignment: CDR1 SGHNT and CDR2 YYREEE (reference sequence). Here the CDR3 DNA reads TGTGCCAGCAGCTTGCCGACTAGCGGGTTGGATACGCAGTATTTT. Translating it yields CASSLPTSGLDTQYF.

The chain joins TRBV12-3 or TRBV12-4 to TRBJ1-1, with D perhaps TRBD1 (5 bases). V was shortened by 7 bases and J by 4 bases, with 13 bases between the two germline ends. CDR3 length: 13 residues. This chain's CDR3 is CASNRFRSTEAFF. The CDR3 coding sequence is TGTGCCAGCAACAGGTTCCGTTCCACTGAAGCTTTCTTT.

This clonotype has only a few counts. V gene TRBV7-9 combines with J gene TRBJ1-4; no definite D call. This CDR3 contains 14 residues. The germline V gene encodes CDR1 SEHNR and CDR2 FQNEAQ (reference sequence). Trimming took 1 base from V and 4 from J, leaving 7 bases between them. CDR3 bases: TGTGCCAGCAGCTTAGGCCACATTAATGAAAAACTGTTTTTT. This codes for CASSLGHINEKLFF.

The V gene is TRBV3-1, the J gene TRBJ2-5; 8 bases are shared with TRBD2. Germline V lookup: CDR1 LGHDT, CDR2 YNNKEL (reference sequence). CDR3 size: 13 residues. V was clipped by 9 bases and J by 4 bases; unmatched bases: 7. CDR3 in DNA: TGTGCCAGTAAAAGCGGGGGAGGAGAGACCCAGTACTTC. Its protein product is CASKSGGGETQYF.

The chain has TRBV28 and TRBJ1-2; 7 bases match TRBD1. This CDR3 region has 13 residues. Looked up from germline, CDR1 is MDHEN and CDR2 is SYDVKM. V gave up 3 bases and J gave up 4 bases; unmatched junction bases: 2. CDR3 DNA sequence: TGTGCCAGCAGTTTTCGACAGGGCTATGGCTACACCTTC. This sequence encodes CASSFRQGYGYTF.

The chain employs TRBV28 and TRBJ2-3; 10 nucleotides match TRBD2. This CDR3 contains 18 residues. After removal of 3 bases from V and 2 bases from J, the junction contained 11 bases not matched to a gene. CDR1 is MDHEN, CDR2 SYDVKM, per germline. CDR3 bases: TGTGCCAGCAGTTTGGGCGGCAGACTAGCGGGCCCCACAGATACGCAGTATTTT. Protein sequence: CASSLGGRLAGPTDTQYF.

The CDR3 DNA reads as TGTGCCAGTAGTGCCGGGACTCCGAGCTACGAGCAGTACTTC. It is translated as CASSAGTPSYEQYF. This chain connects TRBV19 to TRBJ2-7; possible D gene TRBD2, 6 bases. Trimming cost V 5 bases and J 3 bases, with 14 bases left between them. The CDR3 loop spans 14 amino acids. Per the germline V gene, CDR1 is LNHDA and CDR2 is SQIVND (reference sequence).

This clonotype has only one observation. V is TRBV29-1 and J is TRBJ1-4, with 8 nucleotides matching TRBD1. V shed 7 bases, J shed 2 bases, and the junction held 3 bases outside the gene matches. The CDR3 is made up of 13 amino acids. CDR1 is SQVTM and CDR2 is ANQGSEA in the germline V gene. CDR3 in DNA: TGCAGCGCCCGGACAGGGACTAATGAAAAACTGTTTTTT. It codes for CSARTGTNEKLFF. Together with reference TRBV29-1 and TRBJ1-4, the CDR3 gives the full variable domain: SAVISQKPSRDICQRGTSLTIQCQVDSQVTMMFWYRQQPGQSLTLIATANQGSEATYESGFVIDKFPISRPNLTFSTLTVSNMSPEDSSIYLCSARTGTNEKLFFGSGTQLSVL.

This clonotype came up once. The CDR3 spells CAWTGGALRAFF. CDR3 DNA sequence: TGTGCCTGGACGGGGGGGGCCCTGCGAGCTTTCTTT. The rearrangement uses TRBV30 and TRBJ1-1, with D perhaps TRBD1 (6 bases). Trimming cost V 4 bases and J 10 bases, with 16 bases left between them. CDR1 and CDR2 (germline): GTSNPN, SVGIG (reference sequence). The CDR3 spans 12 residues.

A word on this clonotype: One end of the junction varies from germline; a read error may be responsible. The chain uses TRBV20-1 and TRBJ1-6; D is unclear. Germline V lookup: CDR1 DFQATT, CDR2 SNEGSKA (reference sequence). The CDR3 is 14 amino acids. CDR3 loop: CSARDQNYNSPLHF. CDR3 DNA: TGCAGTGCCAGAGACCAGAACTATAATTCACCCCTCCACTTT.